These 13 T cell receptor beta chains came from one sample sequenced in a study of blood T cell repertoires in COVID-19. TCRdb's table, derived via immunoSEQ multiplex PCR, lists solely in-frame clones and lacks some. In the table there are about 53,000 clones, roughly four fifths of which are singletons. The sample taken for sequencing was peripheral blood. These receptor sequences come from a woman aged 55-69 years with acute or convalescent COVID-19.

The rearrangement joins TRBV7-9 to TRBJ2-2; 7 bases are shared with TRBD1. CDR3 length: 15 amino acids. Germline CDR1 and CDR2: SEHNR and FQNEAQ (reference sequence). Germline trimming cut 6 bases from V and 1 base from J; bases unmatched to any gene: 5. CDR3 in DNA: TGTGCCAGCAGGCCACCAGGGGGGAACACCGGGGAGCTGTTTTTT. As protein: CASRPPGGNTGELFF.

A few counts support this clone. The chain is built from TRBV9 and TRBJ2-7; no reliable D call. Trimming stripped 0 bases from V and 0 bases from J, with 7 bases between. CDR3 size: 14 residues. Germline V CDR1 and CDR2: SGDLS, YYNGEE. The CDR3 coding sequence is TGTGCCAGCAGCGTAGATCACTCCTCCTACGAGCAGTACTTC. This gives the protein CASSVDHSSYEQYF. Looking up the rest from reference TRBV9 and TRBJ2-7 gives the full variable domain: DSGVTQTPKHLITATGQRVTLRCSPRSGDLSVYWYQQSLDQGLQFLIQYYNGEERAKGNILERFSAQQFPDLHSELNLSSLELGDSALYFCASSVDHSSYEQYFGPGTRLTVT.

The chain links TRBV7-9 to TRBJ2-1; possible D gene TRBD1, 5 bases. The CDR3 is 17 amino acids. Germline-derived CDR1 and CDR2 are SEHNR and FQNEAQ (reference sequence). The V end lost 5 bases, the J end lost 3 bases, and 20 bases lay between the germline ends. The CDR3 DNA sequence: TGTGCCAGCAGCCCACCTTTTTCGGAGACAGTCTACAATGAGCAGTTCTTC. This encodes CASSPPFSETVYNEQFF.

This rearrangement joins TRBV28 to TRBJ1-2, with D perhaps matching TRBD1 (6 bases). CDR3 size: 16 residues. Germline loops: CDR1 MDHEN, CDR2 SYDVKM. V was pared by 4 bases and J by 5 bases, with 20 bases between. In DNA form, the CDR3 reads TGTGCCAGCAGTTCTCCCAGGGGAAGTTCGAGGTATGGCTACACCTTC. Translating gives CASSSPRGSSRYGYTF.

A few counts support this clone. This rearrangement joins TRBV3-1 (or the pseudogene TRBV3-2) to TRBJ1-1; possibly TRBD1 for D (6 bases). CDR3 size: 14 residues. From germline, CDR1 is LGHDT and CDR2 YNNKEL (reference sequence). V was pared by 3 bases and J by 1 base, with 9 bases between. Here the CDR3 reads CASSHLQGNTEAFF. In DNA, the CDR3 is TGTGCCAGCAGCCACCTACAGGGGAACACTGAAGCTTTCTTT.

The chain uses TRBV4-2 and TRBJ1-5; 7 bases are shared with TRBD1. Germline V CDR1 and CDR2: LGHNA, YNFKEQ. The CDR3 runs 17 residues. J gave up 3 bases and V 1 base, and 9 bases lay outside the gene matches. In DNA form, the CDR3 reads TGTGCCAGCAGCCAAGTGTCAGGGGGAAGGCACAATCAGCCCCAGCATTTT. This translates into CASSQVSGGRHNQPQHF.

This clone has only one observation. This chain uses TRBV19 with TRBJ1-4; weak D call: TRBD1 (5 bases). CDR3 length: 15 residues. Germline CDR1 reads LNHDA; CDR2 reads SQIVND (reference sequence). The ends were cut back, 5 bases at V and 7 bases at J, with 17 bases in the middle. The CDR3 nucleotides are TGTGCCAGTAGTGGGGCTTCGACGCTGGCTGAAAAACTGTTTTTT. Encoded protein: CASSGASTLAEKLFF. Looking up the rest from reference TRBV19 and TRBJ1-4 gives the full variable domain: DGGITQSPKYLFRKEGQNVTLSCEQNLNHDAMYWYRQDPGQGLRLIYYSQIVNDFQKGDIAEGYSVSREKKESFPLTVTSAQKNPTAFYLCASSGASTLAEKLFFGSGTQLSVL.

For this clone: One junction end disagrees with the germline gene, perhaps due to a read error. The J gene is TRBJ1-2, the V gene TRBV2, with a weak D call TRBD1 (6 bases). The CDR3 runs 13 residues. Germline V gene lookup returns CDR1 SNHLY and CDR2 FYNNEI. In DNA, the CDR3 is TGTGCCAGCGGTGATGACAGGCGAAATGGCTACACCTTC. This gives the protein CASGDDRRNGYTF.

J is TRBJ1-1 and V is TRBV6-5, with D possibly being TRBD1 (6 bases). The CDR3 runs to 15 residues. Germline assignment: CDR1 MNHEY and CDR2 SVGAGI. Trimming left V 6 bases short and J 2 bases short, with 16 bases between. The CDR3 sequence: CASSDTGTPNTEAFF. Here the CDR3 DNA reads TGTGCCAGCAGCGACACCGGGACACCTAACACTGAAGCTTTCTTT.

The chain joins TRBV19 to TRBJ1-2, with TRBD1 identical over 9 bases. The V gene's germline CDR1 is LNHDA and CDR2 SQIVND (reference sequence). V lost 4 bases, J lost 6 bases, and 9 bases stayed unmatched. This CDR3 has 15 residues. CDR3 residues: CASSRSGTGMDGYTF. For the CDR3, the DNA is TGTGCCAGTAGTAGATCCGGGACAGGGATGGATGGCTACACCTTC.

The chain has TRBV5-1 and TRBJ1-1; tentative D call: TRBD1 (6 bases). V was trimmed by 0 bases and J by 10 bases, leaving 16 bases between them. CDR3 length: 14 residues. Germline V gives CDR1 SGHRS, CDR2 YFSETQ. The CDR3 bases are TGCGCCAGCAGCTTGGAGGACAGCCTTATTGCAGCTTTCTTT. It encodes CASSLEDSLIAAFF.

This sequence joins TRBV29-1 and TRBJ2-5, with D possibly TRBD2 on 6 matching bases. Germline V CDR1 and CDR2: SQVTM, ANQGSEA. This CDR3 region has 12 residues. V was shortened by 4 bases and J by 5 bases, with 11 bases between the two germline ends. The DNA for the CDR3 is TGCAGCGTTGGGGGGGTCGGGGAGACCCAGTACTTC. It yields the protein CSVGGVGETQYF.

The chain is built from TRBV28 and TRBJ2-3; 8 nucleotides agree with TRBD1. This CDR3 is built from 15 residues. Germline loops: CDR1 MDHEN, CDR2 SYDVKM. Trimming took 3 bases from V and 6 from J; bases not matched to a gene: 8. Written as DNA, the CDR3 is TGTGCCAGCAGTTTGGCAGGGGGCATATCGGATACGCAGTATTTT. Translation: CASSLAGGISDTQYF.